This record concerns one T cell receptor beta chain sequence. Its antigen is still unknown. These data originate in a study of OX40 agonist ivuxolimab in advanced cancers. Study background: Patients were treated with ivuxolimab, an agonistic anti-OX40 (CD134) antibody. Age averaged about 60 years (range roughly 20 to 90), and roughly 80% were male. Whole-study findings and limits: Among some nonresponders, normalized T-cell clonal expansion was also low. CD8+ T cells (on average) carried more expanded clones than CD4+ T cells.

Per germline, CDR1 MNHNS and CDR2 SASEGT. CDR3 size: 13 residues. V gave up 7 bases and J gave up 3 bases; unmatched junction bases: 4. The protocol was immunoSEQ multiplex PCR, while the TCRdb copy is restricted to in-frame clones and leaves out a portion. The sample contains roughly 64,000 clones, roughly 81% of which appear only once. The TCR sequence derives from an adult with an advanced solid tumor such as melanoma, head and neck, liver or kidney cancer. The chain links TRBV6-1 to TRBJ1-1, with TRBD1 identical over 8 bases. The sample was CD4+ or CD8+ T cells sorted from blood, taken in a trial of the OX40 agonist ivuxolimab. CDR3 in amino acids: CASTGGGDTEAFF. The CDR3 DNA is TGTGCCAGCACAGGGGGCGGGGACACTGAAGCTTTCTTT.